Below are 15 T cell receptor beta chains sequenced from a single sample in a study of T cell clusters in autoimmune cytopenias. TRB rearrangements were amplified by touch-down multiplex PCR with mixed TRB-A/B primers. After re-calling the multiplex PCR reads, TCRdb lists one entry per CDR3 protein, DNA absent. The sample table includes 9,500 to 15,000 distinct CDR3 sequences. TRB was amplified from roughly 250 ng of peripheral blood genomic DNA per sample. Source material: peripheral blood. The receptors were sampled from a human donor with an autoimmune cytopenia or autoimmune hepatitis (not recorded which).

This clonotype ranks as medium-sized (0.01 to 0.1%) in terms of frequency. This CDR3 reads CASRRRQGYEQYF. The rearrangement links TRBV6-6 to TRBJ2-7; TCRdb's D call, TRBD1, is unchecked because there is no DNA. CDR1 MNHNY and CDR2 SVGAGI come from the germline V gene (reference sequence). The CDR3 sequence is 13 residues long.

The chain joins TRBV5-4 to TRBJ2-1. The CDR3 is 12 amino acids. CDR1 SGHNT and CDR2 YYREEE come from the germline V gene (reference sequence). The CDR3 protein is CASSPSYNEQFF.

V gene TRBV19 combines with J gene TRBJ1-3. The CDR3 spans 14 residues. CDR1 is LNHDA, CDR2 SQIVND, per germline (reference sequence). CDR3: CASSIRQNRNTIYF.

Considering frequency, this clonotype is medium-sized. This chain joins TRBV19 and TRBJ2-2; TCRdb's D call, TRBD1, is unchecked because there is no DNA. This CDR3 is built from 15 residues. The V gene's germline CDR1 is LNHDA and CDR2 SQIVND (reference sequence). This CDR3 reads CASRTPGANTGELFF.

This rearrangement joins TRBV12-3 or TRBV12-4 to TRBJ2-7; the D call of TRBD2 rests on TCRdb alone, since no DNA is present to check it. This CDR3 contains 15 residues. CDR3 sequence: CASSLISGRVYEQYF.

The gene calls are TRBV27 and TRBJ2-5; no DNA is available, so the TRBD1 call from TCRdb remains unchecked. The CDR3 runs to 16 residues. Looked up from germline, CDR1 is MNHEY and CDR2 is SMNVEV (reference sequence). The CDR3 region is CASSILGVGGEETQYF.

The rearrangement uses TRBV30 and TRBJ1-2; the D call of TRBD1 rests on TCRdb alone, since no DNA is present to check it. Germline V CDR1 and CDR2: GTSNPN, SVGIG (reference sequence). The CDR3 runs 15 residues. CDR3 in amino acids: CAWRGPDSANYGYTF.

This chain links TRBV6-2 or TRBV6-3 with TRBJ2-3; checking the TCRdb D call of TRBD2 is not possible without DNA. The CDR3 is 16 residues long. From germline, CDR1 is MNHEY and CDR2 SVGEGT. CDR3: CASSLHLAAGTDTQYF.

The rearrangement joins TRBV15 to TRBJ1-1; TCRdb's D call, TRBD1, is unchecked because there is no DNA. This CDR3 has 15 residues. CDR1 and CDR2 (germline): LNHNV, YYDKDF (reference sequence). Here the CDR3 reads CATSGTGAMNTEAFF.

The CDR3 loop is CASSIAASGETQYF. The chain combines TRBV19 with TRBJ2-3; TCRdb outputs TRBD2, but without DNA this stays unchecked. The CDR3 is 14 amino acids. The germline CDR1 and CDR2 sequences are LNHDA and SQIVND (reference sequence).

The gene calls are TRBV6-5 and TRBJ2-5; the TCRdb D gene call, TRBD1, has no DNA to confirm it. From germline, CDR1 is MNHEY and CDR2 SVGAGI. The CDR3 totals 14 residues. CDR3 sequence: CASSTVRAEETQYF.

Judged by frequency, this clonotype is medium-sized. The chain couples TRBV5-5 to TRBJ2-5; as DNA is missing, the TRBD1 call by TCRdb cannot be tested. The CDR3 is made up of 13 amino acids. Germline CDR1 and CDR2: SGHKS and YYEKEE (reference sequence). The CDR3 reads CASSTNRVQTQYF.

The chain is built from TRBV18 and TRBJ2-7; TCRdb returns TRBD1, unconfirmable since there is no DNA. The CDR3 loop spans 11 amino acids. Germline lookup yields CDR1 KGHSH and CDR2 LQKENI. CDR3 amino acids: CASRRTEEQYF. The whole variable domain, remainder taken from reference TRBV18 and TRBJ2-7, is NAGVMQNPRHLVRRRGQEARLRCSPMKGHSHVYWYRQLPEEGLKFMVYLQKENIIDESGMPKERFSAEFPKEGPSILRIQQVVRGDSAAYFCASRRTEEQYFGPGTRLTVT.

The chain couples TRBV19 to TRBJ2-7. CDR1 LNHDA and CDR2 SQIVND come from the germline V gene (reference sequence). This CDR3 contains 13 residues. The chain's CDR3 is CASSIDGSYEQYF.

The chain uses TRBV13 and TRBJ2-7. This CDR3 has 12 amino acids. The germline CDR1 and CDR2 sequences are PRHDT and FYEKMQ (reference sequence). The CDR3: CASSPHSYEQYF. The full variable domain, its missing parts supplied by reference TRBV13 and TRBJ2-7, is AAGVIQSPRHLIKEKRETATLKCYPIPRHDTVYWYQQGPGQDPQFLISFYEKMQSDKGSIPDRFSAQQFSDYHSELNMSSLELGDSALYFCASSPHSYEQYFGPGTRLTVT.